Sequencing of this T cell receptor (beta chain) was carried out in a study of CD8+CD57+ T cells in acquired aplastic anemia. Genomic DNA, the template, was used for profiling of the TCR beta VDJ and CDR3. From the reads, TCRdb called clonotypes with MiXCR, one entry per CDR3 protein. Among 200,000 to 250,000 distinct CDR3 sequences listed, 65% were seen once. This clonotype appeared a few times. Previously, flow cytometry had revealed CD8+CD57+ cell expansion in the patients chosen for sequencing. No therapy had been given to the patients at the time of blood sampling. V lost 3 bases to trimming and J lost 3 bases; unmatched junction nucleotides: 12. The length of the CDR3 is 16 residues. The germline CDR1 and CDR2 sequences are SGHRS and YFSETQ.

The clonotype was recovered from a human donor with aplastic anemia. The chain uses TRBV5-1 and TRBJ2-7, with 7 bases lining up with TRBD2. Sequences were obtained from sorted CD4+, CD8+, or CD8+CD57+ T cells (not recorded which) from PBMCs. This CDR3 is CASSSMRGTGNYEQYF. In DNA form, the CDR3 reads TGCGCCAGCAGCTCAATGCGGGGGACCGGTAACTACGAGCAGTACTTC.